The following is a T cell receptor beta chain sequence with its context. Its target is not known. V was cut by 2 bases and J by 8 bases, with 12 bases left in between. CDR1 is MDHEN, CDR2 SYDVKM, per germline. CDR3 size: 14 residues. A multiplex PCR was run with 60 Vbeta primers and 13 Jbeta primers. Per the original data handling: Unique TCR beta chains totaled around 86 million in a later count, with approximately 10 million of them shared. The repertoire was sequenced with immunoSEQ multiplex PCR; TCRdb's copy has only in-frame clones and lacks some. V and J calls and clone size are those listed in that table; D and trimming were worked out from the DNA. Seen here are around 190,000 clones, 75% to 85% observed once, and the top ten hold 0.95% to 1.5%. The sample originates from a study of cytomegalovirus exposure and HLA in healthy donors. General study findings and limits: As a later analysis showed, a missense DCLRE1C variant was linked to trimming of TCR beta V- and J-genes. As was reported, the HLA-A and HLA-B alleles of most subjects were accurately predicted from TCR beta sequences. Sequencing likely produced, as an artifact, a cluster of highly shared sequence variants.

The sequence came from a girl aged 2 to 9 in good health and CMV-seropositive. The rearrangement links TRBV28 to TRBJ1-4; D is ambiguous. The sequencing sample was made of PBMCs. The CDR3 sequence: CASSLGALEEKLFF. CDR3 bases: TGTGCCAGCAGTTTAGGCGCATTGGAGGAAAAACTGTTTTTT.